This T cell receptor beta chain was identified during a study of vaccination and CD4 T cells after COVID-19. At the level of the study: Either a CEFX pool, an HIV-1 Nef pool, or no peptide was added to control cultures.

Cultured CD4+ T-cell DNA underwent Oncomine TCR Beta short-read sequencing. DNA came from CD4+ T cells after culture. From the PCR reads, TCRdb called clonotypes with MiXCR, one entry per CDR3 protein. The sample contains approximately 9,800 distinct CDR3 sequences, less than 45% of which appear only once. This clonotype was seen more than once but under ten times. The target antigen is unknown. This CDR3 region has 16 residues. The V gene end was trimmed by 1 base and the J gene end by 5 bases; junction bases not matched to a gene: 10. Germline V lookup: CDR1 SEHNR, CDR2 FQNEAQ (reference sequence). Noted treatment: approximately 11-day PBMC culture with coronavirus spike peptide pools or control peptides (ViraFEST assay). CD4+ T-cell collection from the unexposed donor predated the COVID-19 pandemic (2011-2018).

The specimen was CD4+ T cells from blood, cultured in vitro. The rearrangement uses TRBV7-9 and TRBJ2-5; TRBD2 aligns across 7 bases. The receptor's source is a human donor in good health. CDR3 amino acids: CASSLELDGRRETQYF. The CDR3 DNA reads TGTGCCAGCAGCTTAGAGCTCGACGGGAGGCGGGAGACCCAGTACTTC.